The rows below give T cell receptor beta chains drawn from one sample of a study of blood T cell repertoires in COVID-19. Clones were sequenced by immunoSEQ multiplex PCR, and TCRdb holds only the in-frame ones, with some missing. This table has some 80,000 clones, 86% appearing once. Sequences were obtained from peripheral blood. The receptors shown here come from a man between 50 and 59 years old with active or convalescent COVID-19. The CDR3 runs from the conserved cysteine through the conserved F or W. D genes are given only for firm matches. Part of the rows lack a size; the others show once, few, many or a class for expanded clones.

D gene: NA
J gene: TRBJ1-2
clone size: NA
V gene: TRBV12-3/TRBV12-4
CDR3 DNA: TGTGCCAGCAGTTTCCCTTTACTTTTCGGCTACACCTTC
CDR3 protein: CASSFPLLFGYTF

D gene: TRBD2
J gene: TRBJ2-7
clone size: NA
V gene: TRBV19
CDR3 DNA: TGTGCCAGTAGCCCGGGACTAGCGGGCACCTCCTACGAGCAGTACTTC
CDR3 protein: CASSPGLAGTSYEQYF

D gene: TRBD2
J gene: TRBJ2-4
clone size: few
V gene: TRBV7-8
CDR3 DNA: TGTGCCAGCAGCTTAACAAGGGTACTAGCGGGGTCGACTATAGCCAAAAACATTCAGTACTTC
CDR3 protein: CASSLTRVLAGSTIAKNIQYF

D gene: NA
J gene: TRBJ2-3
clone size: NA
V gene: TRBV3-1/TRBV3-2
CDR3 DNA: TGTGCCAGCAGCCAAGCCCCATCGGGTAGCACAGATACGCAGTATTTT
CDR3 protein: CASSQAPSGSTDTQYF

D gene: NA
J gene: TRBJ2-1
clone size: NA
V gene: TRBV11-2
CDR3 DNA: TGTGCCAGCAGCTGGACAACAGAGCAGTTCTTC
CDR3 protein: CASSWTTEQFF

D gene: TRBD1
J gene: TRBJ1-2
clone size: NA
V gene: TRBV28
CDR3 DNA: TGTGCCAGCAGTTCGGAGGGGGCACATGGCTACACCTTC
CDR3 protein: CASSSEGAHGYTF

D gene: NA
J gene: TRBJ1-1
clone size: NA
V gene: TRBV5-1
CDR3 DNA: TGCGCCAGCAGCCCAGGGGACACTGAAGCTTTCTTT
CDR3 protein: CASSPGDTEAFF

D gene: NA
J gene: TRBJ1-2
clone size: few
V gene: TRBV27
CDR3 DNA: TGTGCCAGCAGGGACTCCATCTCGGCCCTCTATGGCTACACCTTC
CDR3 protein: CASRDSISALYGYTF

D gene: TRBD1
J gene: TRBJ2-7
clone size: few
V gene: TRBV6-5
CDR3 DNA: TGTGCCAGTCCGGGACAGGGGAGGAGCGAGCAGTACTTC
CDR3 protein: CASPGQGRSEQYF

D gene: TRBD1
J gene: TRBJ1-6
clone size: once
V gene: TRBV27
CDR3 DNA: TGTGCCAGCAGGAATCCGGGACAGCTGTATTCACCCCTCCACTTT
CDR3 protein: CASRNPGQLYSPLHF

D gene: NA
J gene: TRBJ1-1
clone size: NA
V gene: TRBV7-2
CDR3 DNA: TGTGCCAGCAGCTTAGAGAGGGCACTTATCAGCACTGAAGCTTTCTTT
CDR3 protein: CASSLERALISTEAFF

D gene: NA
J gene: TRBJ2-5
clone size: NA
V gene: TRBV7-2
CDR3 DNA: TGTGCCAGCAGCTTAGCGCAGGGTGCCCAGTACTTC
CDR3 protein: CASSLAQGAQYF

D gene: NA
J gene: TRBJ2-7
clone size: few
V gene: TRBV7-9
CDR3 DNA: TGTGCCAGCAGCTTGGTGGCGGCGGGCGAGCAGTACTTC
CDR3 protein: CASSLVAAGEQYF

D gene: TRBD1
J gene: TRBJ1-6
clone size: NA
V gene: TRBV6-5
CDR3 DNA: TGTGCCAGTTCGGGACAGGGGAACTATAATTCACCCCTCCACTTT
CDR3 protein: CASSGQGNYNSPLHF

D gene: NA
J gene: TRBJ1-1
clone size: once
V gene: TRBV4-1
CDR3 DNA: TGCGCCAGCAGCCAAGAAGGAAGGATCCTGAGGACTGAAGCTTTCTTT
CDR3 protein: CASSQEGRILRTEAFF

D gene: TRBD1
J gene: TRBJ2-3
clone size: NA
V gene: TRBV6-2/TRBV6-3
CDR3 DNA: TGTGCCAGCAGCCGGACAGGGGGCACAGATACGCAGTATTTT
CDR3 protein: CASSRTGGTDTQYF

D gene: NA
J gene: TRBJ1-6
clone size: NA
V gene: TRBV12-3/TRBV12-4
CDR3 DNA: TGTGCCAGCAGTTTCGGGGGTTCACCCCTCCACTTT
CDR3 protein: CASSFGGSPLHF

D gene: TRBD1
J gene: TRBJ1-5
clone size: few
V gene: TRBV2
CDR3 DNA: TGTGCCAGCATAAGCGACAGGGATCTTAGCAATCAGCCCCAGCATTTT
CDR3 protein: CASISDRDLSNQPQHF

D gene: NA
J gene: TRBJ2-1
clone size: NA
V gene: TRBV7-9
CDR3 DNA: TGTGCCAGCAGCTGGAGGGGGGACAGTTCCTACAATGAGCAGTTCTTC
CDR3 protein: CASSWRGDSSYNEQFF

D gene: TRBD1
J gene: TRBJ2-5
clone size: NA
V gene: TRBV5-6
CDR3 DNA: TGTGCCAGCAGCGGCCGGGACAGGGGAGAGACCCAGTACTTC
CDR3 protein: CASSGRDRGETQYF

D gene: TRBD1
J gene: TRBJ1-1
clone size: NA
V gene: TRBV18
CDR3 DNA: TGTGCCAGCTCTGGGACAGGGAACGGAAACACTGAAGCTTTCTTT
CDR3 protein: CASSGTGNGNTEAFF

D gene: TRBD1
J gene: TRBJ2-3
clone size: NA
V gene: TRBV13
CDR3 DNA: TGTGCCAGCAGCTTAGAGACAGGGTTAGCAGATACGCAGTATTTT
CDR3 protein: CASSLETGLADTQYF

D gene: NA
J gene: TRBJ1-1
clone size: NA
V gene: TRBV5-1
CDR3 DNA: TGCGCCAGCAGCTTGTTAAGCTTCAACACTGAAGCTTTCTTT
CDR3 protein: CASSLLSFNTEAFF

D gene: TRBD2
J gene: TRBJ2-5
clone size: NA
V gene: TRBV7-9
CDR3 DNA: TGTGCCAGCAGCCTCCCGCGGGGGGCCGGGGAGACCCAGTACTTC
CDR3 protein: CASSLPRGAGETQYF

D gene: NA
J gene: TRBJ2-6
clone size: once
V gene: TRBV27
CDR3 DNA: TGTGCCAGCAGTTTATACGGGACACCCATCTCTGGGGCCAACGTCCTGACTTTC
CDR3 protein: CASSLYGTPISGANVLTF

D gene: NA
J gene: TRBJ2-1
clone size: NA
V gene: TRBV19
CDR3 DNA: TGTGCCAGTAGCGGACAGAGTAATTCCTACAATGAGCAGTTCTTC
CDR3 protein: CASSGQSNSYNEQFF